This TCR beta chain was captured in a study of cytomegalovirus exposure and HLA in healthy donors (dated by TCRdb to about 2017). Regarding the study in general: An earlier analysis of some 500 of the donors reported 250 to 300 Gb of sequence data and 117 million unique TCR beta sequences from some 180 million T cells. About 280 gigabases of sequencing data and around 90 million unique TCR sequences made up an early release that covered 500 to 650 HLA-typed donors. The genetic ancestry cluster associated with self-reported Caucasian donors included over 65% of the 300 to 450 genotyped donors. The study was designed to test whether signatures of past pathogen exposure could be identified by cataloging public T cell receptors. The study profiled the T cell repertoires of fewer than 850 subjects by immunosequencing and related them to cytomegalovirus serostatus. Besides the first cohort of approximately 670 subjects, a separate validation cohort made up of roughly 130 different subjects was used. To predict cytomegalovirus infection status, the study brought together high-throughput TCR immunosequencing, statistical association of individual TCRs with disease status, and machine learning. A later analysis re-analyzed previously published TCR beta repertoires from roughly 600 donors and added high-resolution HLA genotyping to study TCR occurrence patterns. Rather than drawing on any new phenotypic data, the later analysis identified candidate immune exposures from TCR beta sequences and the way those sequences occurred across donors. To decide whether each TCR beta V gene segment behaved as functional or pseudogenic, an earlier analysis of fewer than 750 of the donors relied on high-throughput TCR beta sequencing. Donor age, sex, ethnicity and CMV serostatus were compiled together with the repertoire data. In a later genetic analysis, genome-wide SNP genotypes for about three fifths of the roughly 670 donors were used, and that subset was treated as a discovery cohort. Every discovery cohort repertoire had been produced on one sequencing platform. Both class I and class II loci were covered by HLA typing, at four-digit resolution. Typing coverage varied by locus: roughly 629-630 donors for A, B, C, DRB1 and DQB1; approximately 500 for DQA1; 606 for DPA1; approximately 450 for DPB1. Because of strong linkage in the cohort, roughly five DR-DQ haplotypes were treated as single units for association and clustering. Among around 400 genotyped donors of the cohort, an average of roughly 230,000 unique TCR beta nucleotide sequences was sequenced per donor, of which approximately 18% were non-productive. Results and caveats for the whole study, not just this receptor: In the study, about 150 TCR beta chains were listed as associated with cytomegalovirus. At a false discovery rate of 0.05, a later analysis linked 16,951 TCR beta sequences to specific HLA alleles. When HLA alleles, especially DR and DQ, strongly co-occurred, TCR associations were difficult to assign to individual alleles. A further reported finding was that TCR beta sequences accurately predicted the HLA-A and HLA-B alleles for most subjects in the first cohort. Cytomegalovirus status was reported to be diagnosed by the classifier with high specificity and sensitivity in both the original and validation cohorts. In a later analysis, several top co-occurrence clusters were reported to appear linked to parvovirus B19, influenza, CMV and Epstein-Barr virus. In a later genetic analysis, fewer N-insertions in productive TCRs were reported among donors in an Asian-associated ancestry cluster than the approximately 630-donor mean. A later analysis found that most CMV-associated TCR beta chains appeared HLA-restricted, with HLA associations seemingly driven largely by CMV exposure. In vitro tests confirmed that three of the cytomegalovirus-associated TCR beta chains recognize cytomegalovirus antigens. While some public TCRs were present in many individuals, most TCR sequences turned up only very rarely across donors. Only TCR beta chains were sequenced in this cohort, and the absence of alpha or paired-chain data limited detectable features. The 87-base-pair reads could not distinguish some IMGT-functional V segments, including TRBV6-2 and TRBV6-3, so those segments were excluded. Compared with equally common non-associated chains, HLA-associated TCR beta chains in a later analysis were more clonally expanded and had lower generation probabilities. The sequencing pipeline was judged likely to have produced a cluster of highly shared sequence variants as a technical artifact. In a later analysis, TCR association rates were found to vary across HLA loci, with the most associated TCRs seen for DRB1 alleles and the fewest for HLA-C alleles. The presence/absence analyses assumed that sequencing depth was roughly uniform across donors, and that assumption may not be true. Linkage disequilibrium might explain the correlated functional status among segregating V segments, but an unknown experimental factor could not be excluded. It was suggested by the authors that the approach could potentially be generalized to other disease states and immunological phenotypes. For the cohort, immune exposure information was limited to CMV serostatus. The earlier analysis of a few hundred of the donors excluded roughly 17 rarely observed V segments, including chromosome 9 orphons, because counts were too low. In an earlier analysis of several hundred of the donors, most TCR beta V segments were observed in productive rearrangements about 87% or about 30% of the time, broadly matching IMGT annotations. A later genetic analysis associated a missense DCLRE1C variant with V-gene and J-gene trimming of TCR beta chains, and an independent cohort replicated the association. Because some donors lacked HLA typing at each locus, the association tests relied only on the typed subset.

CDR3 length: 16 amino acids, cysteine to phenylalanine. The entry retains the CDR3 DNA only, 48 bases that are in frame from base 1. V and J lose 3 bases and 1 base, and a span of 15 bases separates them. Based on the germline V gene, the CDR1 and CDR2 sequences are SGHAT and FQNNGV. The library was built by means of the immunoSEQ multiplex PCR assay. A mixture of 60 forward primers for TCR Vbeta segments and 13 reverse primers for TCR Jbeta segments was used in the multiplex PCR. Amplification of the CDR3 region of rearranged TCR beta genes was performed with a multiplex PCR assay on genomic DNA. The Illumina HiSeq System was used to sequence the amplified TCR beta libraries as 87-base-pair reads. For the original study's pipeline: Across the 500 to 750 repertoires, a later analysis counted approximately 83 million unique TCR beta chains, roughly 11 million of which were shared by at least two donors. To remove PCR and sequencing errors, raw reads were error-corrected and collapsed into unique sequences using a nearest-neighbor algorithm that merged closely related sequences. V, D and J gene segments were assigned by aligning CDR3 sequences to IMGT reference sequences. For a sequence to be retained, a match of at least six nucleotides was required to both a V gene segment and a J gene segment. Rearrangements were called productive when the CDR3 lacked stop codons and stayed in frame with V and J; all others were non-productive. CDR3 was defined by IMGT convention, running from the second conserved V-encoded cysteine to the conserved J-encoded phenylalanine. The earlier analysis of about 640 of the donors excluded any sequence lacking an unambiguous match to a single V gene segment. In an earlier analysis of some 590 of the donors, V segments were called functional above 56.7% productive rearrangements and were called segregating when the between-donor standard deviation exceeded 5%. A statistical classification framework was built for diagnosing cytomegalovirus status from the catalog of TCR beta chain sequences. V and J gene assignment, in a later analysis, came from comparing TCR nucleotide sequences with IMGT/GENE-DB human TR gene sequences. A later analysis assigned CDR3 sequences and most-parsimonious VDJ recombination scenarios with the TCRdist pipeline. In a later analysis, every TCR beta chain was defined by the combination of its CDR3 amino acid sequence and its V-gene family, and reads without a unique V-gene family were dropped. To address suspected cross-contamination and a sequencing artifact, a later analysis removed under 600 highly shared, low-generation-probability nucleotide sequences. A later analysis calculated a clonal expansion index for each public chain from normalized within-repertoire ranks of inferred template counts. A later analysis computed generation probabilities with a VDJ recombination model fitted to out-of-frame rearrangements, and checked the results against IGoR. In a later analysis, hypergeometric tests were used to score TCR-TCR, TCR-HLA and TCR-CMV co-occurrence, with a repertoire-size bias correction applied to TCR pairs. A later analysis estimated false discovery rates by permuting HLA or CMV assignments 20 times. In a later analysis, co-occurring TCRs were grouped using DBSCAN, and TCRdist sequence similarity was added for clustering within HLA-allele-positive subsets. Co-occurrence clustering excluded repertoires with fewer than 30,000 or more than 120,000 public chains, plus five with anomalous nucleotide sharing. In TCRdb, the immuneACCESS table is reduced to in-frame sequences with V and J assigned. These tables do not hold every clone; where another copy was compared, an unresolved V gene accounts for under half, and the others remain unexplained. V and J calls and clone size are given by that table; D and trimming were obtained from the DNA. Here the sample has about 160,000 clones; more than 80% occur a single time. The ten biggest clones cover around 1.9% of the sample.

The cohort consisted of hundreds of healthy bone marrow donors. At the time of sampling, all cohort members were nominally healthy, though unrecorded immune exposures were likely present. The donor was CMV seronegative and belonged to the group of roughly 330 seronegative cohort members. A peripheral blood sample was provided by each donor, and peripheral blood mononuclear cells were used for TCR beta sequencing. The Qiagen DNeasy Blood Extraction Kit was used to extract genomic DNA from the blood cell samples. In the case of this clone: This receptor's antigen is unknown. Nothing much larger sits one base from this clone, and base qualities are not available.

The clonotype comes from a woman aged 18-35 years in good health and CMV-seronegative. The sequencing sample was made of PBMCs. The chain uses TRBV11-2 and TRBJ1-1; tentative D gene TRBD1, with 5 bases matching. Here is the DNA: TGTGCCAGCAGCTTGTCCGGGGGTGTAAGGAACACTGAAGCTTTCTTT. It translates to CASSLSGGVRNTEAFF.